This is a list of T cell receptor beta chains from one sample in a study of T-cell reconstitution after alpha-beta-depleted transplantation in children. Each CDR3 protein is one row after TCRdb ran MiXCR on the PCR reads. Of roughly 670,000 distinct CDR3 sequences in the sample, around 13% were seen once. This material consisted of PBMCs, taken before TCRalphabeta/CD19-depleted stem cell transplant. The source of these receptors is a girl aged 2-10 years with congenital amegakaryocytic thrombocytopenia, due to receive a stem cell transplant. Each CDR3 is given with its conserved first and last residue. The order of the fields is J gene, D gene, V gene, CDR3 length, clone size, CDR3 DNA, CDR3 protein. A D gene is named only where the DNA matches it firmly. The listing skips clone size in some rows; elsewhere it reads once, few, many or a size class.

TRBJ2-1 - TRBV5-4 14 - TGTGCCAGCAGCTTCGGACCGGGATACAATGAGCAGTTCTTC CASSFGPGYNEQFF
TRBJ2-7 - TRBV7-9 16 many TGTGCCAGCAGCTCCCAGGGTACGGGGAGAGACTACGAGCAGTACTTC CASSSQGTGRDYEQYF
TRBJ2-3 TRBD2 TRBV11-2 16 many TGTGCCAGCAGCCCTAATAGCGGGAGATCCACAGATACGCAGTATTTT CASSPNSGRSTDTQYF
TRBJ1-1 - TRBV20-1 14 few TGCAGTGCTAGAGATGGAGGGGAGAACACTGAAGCTTTCTTT CSARDGGENTEAFF
TRBJ2-2 TRBD2 TRBV12-3/TRBV12-4 16 - TGTGCCAGCAGGGGATCGGCGGGAGGGCCTGACGGGGAGCTGTTTTTT CASRGSAGGPDGELFF
TRBJ2-7 - TRBV5-1 14 many TGCGCCAGCAGCCCCAGGGACGTCCTCTACGAGCAGTACTTC CASSPRDVLYEQYF
TRBJ2-4 TRBD2 TRBV12-3/TRBV12-4 16 - TGTGCCAGCAGATTGAGTCTAGCGGCCAGCAAAAACATTCAGTACTTC CASRLSLAASKNIQYF
TRBJ2-1 TRBD1 TRBV20-1 14 many TGCAGTGCTAGAGATCGACAGGGGAGGAATGAGCAGTTCTTC CSARDRQGRNEQFF
TRBJ2-3 - TRBV20-1 16 many TGCAGTGCTCTAGGGAGTTTAACCCCCAGCACAGATACGCAGTATTTT CSALGSLTPSTDTQYF
TRBJ2-1 TRBD2 TRBV3-1 17 - TGTGCCACCAGCCATTCTCTAGCGGGGAAGGCCTACAATGAGCAGTTCTTC CATSHSLAGKAYNEQFF
TRBJ2-1 TRBD2 TRBV25-1 16 few TGTGCCAGCAGGTGGAGACTAGCGGGAACCTACAATGAGCAGTTCTTC CASRWRLAGTYNEQFF
TRBJ2-1 TRBD2 TRBV5-1 14 many TGCGCCAGCAGCTTGTCTAGCGGTACCAATGAGCAGTTCTTC CASSLSSGTNEQFF
TRBJ1-1 - TRBV4-1 15 few TGCGCCAGCAGCCAAGAAATTCGGATGAACACTGAAGCTTTCTTT CASSQEIRMNTEAFF
TRBJ2-3 - TRBV20-1 12 many TGCAGTGCTAGAGATTCGGCAGATACGCAGTATTTT CSARDSADTQYF
TRBJ2-1 TRBD2 TRBV12-3/TRBV12-4 15 many TGTGCCAGCAGGGTACTAGCGGGAGAGAAGGGTGAGCAGTTCTTC CASRVLAGEKGEQFF
TRBJ2-3 - TRBV4-1 14 - TGCGCCAGCAGCCAAGAAGGGACCGGGGATACGCAGTATTTT CASSQEGTGDTQYF